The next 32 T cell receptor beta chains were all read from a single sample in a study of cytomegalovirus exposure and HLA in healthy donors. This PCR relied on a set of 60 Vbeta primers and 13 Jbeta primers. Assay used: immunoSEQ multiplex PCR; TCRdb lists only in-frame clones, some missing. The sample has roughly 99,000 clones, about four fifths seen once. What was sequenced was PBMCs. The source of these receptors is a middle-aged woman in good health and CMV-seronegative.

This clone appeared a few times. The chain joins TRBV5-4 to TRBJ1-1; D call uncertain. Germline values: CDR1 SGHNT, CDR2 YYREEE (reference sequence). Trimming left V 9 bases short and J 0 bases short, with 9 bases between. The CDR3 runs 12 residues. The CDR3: CATRGMNTEAFF. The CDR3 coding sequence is TGTGCCACCCGGGGAATGAACACTGAAGCTTTCTTT.

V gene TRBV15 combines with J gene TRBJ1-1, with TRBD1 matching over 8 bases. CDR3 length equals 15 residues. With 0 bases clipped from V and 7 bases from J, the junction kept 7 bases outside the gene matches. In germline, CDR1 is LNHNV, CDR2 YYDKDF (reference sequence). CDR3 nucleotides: TGTGCCACCAGCAGAGATCCAGGGGGCGGTTTTGAAGCTTTCTTT. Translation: CATSRDPGGGFEAFF.

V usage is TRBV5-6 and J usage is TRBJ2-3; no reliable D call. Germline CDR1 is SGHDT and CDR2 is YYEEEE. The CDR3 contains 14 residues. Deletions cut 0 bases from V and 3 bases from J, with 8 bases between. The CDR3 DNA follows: TGTGCCAGCAGCTTGGGGGCCAGGACAGATACGCAGTATTTT. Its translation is CASSLGARTDTQYF.

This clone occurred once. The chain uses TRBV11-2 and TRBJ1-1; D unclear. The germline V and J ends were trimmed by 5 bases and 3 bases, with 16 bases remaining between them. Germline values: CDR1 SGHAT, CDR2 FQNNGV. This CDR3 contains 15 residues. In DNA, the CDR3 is TGTGCCAGCAGCACTAGGTGGGCGGAGGACACTGAAGCTTTCTTT. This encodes CASSTRWAEDTEAFF. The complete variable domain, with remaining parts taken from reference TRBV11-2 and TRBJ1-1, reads EAGVAQSPRYKIIEKRQSVAFWCNPISGHATLYWYQQILGQGPKLLIQFQNNGVVDDSQLPKDRFSAERLKGVDSTLKIQPAKLEDSAVYLCASSTRWAEDTEAFFGQGTRLTVV.

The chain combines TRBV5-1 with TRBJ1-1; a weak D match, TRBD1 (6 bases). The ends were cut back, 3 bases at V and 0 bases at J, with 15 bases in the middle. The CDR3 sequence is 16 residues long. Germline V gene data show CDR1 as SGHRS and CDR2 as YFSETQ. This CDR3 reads CASSSVGGAMNTEAFF. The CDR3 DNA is TGCGCCAGCAGCTCGGTTGGGGGGGCGATGAACACTGAAGCTTTCTTT.

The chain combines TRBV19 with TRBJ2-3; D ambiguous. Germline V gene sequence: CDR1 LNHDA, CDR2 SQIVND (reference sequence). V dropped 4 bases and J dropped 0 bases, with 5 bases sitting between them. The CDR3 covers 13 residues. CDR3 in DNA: TGTGCCAGTAGTAGCGGAAGCACAGATACGCAGTATTTT. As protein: CASSSGSTDTQYF.

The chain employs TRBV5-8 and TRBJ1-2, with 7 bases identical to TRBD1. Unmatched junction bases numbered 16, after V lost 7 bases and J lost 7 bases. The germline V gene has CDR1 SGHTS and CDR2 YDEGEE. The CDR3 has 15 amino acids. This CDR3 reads CASGSTGADVGGYTF. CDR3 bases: TGTGCCAGCGGAAGTACAGGGGCAGATGTTGGTGGCTACACCTTC.

The CDR3 DNA sequence: TGTGCCAGCAGCCCGGGGACTGAGAAGGAAAAACTGTTTTTT. As protein: CASSPGTEKEKLFF. The J gene is TRBJ1-4, the V gene TRBV7-9; D is perhaps TRBD1 (5 bases). Deletions cut 5 bases from V and 8 bases from J, with 15 bases between. Germline V lookup: CDR1 SEHNR, CDR2 FQNEAQ (reference sequence). The CDR3 has 14 residues.

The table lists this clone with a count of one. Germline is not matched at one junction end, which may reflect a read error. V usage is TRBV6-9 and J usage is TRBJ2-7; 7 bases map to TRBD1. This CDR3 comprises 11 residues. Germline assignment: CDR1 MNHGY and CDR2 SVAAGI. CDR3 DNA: TGTGCCAGCTGCCCGGAGATTCACAGGGGTTTC. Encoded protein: CASCPEIHRGF.

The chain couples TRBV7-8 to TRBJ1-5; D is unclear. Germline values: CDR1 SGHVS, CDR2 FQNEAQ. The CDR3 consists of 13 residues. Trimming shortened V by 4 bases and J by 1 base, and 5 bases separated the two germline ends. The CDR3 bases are TGTGCCAGCAGCTCACAGAGCAATCAGCCCCAGCATTTT. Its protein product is CASSSQSNQPQHF.

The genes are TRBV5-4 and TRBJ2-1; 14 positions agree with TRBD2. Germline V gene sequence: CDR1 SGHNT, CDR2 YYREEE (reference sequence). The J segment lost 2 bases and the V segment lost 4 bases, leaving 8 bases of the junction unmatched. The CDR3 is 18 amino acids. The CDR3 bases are TGTGCCAGCAGCCGGACTAGCGGGGGGCGCACCCCCTACAATGAGCAGTTCTTC. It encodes CASSRTSGGRTPYNEQFF.

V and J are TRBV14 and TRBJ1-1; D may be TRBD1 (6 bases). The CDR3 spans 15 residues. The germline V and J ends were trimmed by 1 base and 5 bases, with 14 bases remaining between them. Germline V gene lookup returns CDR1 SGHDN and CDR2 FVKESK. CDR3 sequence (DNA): TGTGCCAGCAGCCAAGGTCGAACAGGGTGGACTGAAGCTTTCTTT. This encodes CASSQGRTGWTEAFF.

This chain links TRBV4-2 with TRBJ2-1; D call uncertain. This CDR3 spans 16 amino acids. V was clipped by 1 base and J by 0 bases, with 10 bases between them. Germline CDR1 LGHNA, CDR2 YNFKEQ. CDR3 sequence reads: CASSQALTSSYNEQFF. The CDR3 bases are TGTGCCAGCAGCCAAGCCTTAACAAGCTCCTACAATGAGCAGTTCTTC.

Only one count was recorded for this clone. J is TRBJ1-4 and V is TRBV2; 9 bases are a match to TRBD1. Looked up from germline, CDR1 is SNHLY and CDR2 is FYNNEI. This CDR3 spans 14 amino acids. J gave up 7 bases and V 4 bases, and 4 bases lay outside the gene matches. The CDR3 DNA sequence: TGTGCCAGCAGTGGGGGACAGGGAGGTGAAAAACTGTTTTTT. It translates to CASSGGQGGEKLFF.

The DNA of the CDR3 is TGTGCCAGCAGCTTAGGAGCGGGTGGCTACACCTTC. This encodes CASSLGAGGYTF. V gene TRBV13 combines with J gene TRBJ1-2; unclear D gene. Germline V gives CDR1 PRHDT, CDR2 FYEKMQ (reference sequence). CDR3 length: 12 residues. V was pared by 0 bases and J by 7 bases, with 6 bases between.

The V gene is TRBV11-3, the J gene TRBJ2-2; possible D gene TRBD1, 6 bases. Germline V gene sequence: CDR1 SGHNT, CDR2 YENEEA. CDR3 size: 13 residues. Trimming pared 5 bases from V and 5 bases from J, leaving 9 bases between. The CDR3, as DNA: TGTGCCAGCAGCCCACAGGGTACCGGGGAGCTGTTTTTT. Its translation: CASSPQGTGELFF. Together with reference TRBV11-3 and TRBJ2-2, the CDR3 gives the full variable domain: EAGVVQSPRYKIIEKKQPVAFWCNPISGHNTLYWYLQNLGQGPELLIRYENEEAVDDSQLPKDRFSAERLKGVDSTLKIQPAELGDSAVYLCASSPQGTGELFFGEGSRLTVL.

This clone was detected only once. CDR3 nucleotide sequence: TGCAGTGCTACCGACACCTACGAGCAGTACTTC. Amino acid sequence: CSATDTYEQYF. The chain employs TRBV20-1 and TRBJ2-7; unclear D gene. CDR3 size: 11 residues. Trimming left V 4 bases short and J 2 bases short, with 6 bases between. Germline CDR1 DFQATT, CDR2 SNEGSKA (reference sequence).

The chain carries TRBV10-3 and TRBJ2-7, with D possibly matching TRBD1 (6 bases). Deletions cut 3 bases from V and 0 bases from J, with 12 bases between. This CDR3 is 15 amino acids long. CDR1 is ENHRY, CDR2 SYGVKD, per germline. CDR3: CAISDGDTSSYEQYF. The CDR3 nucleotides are TGTGCCATCAGTGATGGGGACACGAGCTCCTACGAGCAGTACTTC.

CDR3 sequence reads: CASSLLAGGPHTQYF. The CDR3 DNA sequence: TGTGCCAGCAGCTTACTAGCGGGGGGGCCACATACGCAGTATTTT. The chain links TRBV5-6 to TRBJ2-3; 13 nucleotides agree with TRBD2. With V trimmed by 2 bases and J by 7 bases, 4 bases remained unmatched. The CDR3 is made up of 15 amino acids. CDR1 is SGHDT and CDR2 is YYEEEE in the germline V gene. Together with reference TRBV5-6 and TRBJ2-3, the CDR3 gives the full variable domain: DAGVTQSPTHLIKTRGQQVTLRCSPKSGHDTVSWYQQALGQGPQFIFQYYEEEERQRGNFPDRFSGHQFPNYSSELNVNALLLGDSALYLCASSLLAGGPHTQYFGPGTRLTVL.

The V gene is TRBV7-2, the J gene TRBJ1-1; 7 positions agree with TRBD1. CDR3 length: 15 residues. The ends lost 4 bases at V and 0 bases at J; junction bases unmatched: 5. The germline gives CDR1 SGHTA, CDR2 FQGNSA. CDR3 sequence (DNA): TGTGCCAGCAGCTCCCAGGGGGGCATGAACACTGAAGCTTTCTTT. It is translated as CASSSQGGMNTEAFF.

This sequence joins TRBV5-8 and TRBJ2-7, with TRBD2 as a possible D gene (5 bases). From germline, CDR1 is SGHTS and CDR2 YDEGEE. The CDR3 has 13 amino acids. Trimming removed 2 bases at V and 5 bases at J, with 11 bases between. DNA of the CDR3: TGTGCCAGCAGCTTATCGGGGATGAACGAGCAGTACTTC. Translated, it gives CASSLSGMNEQYF.

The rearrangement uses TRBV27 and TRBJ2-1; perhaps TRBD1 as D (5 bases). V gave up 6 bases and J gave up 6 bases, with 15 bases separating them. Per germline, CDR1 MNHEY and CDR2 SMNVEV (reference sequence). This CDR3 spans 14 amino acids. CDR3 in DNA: TGTGCCAGCAGCCGTCAGGGTAGCCCCAATGAGCAGTTCTTC. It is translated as CASSRQGSPNEQFF.

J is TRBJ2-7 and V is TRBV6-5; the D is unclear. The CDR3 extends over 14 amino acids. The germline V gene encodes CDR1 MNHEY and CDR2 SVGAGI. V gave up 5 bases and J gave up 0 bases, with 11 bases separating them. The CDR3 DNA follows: TGTGCCAGCAGTGCGTCTCTGAGCTCCTACGAGCAGTACTTC. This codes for CASSASLSSYEQYF.

CDR3 coding DNA: TGTGCCAGCAGCGGGACAGGCTATACTAATCAGCCCCAGCATTTT. Protein product: CASSGTGYTNQPQHF. This sequence joins TRBV2 and TRBJ1-5; the match to TRBD1 covers 8 bases. The CDR3 sequence is 15 residues long. Germline V gives CDR1 SNHLY, CDR2 FYNNEI. Unmatched junction bases numbered 8, after V lost 6 bases and J lost 4 bases.

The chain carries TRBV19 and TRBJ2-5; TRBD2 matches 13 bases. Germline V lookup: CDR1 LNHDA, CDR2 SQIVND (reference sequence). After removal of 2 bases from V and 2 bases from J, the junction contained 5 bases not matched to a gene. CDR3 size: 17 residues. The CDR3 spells CASSISGLAGDQETQYF. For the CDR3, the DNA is TGTGCCAGTAGTATAAGCGGACTAGCGGGGGATCAAGAGACCCAGTACTTC.

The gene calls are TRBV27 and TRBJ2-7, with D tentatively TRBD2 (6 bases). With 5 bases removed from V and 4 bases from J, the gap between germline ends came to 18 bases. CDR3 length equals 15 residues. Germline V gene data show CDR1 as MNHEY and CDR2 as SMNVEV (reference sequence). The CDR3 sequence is CASSPRGLGMYEQYF. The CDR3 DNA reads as TGTGCCAGCAGTCCCCGGGGGTTGGGTATGTACGAGCAGTACTTC.

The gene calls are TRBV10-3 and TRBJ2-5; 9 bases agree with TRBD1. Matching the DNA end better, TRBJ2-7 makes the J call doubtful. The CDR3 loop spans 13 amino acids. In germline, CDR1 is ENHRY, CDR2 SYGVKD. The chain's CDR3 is CAISGTGADEQYF. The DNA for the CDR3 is TGTGCCATCAGTGGGACAGGGGCCGACGAGCAGTACTTC.

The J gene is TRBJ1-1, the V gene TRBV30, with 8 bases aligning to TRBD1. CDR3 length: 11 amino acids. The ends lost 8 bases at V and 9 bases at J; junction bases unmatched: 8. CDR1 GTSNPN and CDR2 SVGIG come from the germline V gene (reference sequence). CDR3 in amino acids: CAGTCRGQAFF. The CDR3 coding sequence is TGTGCCGGAACCTGCAGGGGGCAAGCTTTCTTT.

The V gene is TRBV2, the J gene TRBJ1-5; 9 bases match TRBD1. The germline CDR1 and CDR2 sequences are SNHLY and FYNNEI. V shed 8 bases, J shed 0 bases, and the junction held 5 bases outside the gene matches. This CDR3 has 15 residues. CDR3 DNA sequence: TGTGCCAGCGGGACAGGGTTACCTAGCAATCAGCCCCAGCATTTT. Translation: CASGTGLPSNQPQHF.

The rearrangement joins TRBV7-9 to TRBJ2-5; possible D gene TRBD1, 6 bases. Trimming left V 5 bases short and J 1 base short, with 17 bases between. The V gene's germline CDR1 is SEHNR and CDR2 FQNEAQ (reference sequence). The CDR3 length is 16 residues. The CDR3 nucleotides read TGTGCCAGCAGCCCTCTCACGGGACACCTCCAAGAGACCCAGTACTTC. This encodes CASSPLTGHLQETQYF.

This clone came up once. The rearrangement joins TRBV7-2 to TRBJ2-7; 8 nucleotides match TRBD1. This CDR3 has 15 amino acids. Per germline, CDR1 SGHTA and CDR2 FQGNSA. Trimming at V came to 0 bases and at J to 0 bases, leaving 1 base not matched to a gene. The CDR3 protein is CASSLAGTGSYEQYF. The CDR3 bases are TGTGCCAGCAGCTTAGCCGGGACAGGCTCCTACGAGCAGTACTTC.

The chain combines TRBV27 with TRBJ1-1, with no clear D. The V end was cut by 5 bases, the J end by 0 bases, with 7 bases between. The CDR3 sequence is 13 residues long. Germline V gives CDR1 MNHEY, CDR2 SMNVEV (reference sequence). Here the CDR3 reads CASSPLMNTEAFF. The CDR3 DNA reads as TGTGCCAGCAGTCCACTCATGAACACTGAAGCTTTCTTT.